This paragraph reports one T cell receptor beta chain. What antigen it recognizes has not been identified. No qualities accompany the bases; no much larger clone lies one base away. The time point label of this sample denotes: cycle 4 day 1 (C4D1), after six to seven weeks of nivolumab. Relapse after autologous stem cell transplantation had occurred in all trial patients, and cohorts A, B and C were distinguished by prior brentuximab vedotin exposure. The trial cohort was composed of approximately 56 patients with relapsed/refractory classical Hodgkin lymphoma, for whom complete response, partial response or progressive disease was recorded as best overall response. In the multi-cohort phase II CheckMate 205 trial, trial patients received single-agent nivolumab. Best overall response was determined by an independent review committee according to the 2007 International Working Group response criteria. Trial PBMCs were collected immediately before nivolumab initiation (C1D1) and during therapy at cycle 2 day 1 and cycle 4 day 1. After peripheral blood was drawn into 8 mL Vacutainer Cell Preparation Tubes, PBMCs were isolated by centrifugation and then cryopreserved.

Its CDR3 holds 16 amino acids, cysteine through phenylalanine. Only CDR3 DNA remains: 48 bases, in frame from the first base. Ends trimmed: V by 5 bases, J by 4 bases; bases unmatched to a gene: 8. CDR1 and CDR2, per the germline V gene (reference sequence), are LNHDA and SQIVND. This sample stems from a study of PD-1 blockade in classical Hodgkin lymphoma (dated by TCRdb to 2018 to 2020). Some background on the complete study: Nivolumab dosing was 3 mg/kg intravenously every 2 weeks, continuing until either disease progression or unacceptable toxicity. To define a peripheral blood immune signature of response to PD-1 blockade in classical Hodgkin lymphoma, the study combined TCR beta sequencing with CyTOF. The paper's findings and limits, for the study overall: Diversity was lower in patients who began nivolumab less than 1 year after ASCT, so these patients were left out of later analyses to avoid confounding by immune reconstitution. Trial patients with a complete response had baseline diversity similar to that of newly diagnosed patients, while partial responders and progressors had significantly lower diversity. Baseline TCR diversity was reported as lower in newly diagnosed patients than in healthy donors, and lower still in relapsed/refractory patients. A significant rise by C4D1 was seen in CD4+ but not CD8+ TCR diversity (p=0.0027 vs p=0.16), with the rise being most apparent in complete responders (p=0.02). The study covered only a single clinical trial cohort, and the causes of the repertoire differences, possibly disease activity or prior therapy, were still not defined.

The Qiagen DNeasy kit was used to extract genomic DNA both from unsorted PBMCs and from the negatively selected CD4+ and CD8+ fractions. Amplification of TCR beta CDR3 regions was done by immunoSEQ multiplex PCR with primers that anneal to V and J segments. A synthetic immune receptor repertoire was used to minimize amplification bias, and any remaining bias was removed computationally after sequencing. Concerning the study's data processing: Repertoire diversity was quantified as the Shannon entropy index using custom Python scripts. The unsorted, CD4+ and CD8+ repertoires were each analyzed separately, with the exception of combined analyses, where CD4+ and CD8+ sequences were merged in silico. A clone counted as expanded when the clone's frequency after treatment rose at least 2-fold relative to C1D1, and clones undetected at baseline were given a pseudocount of 0.5. Singleton clones were defined as clones with 0 or 1 copy at C1D1, and non-singleton clones were defined as clones with 2 or more copies. By matching protein sequences in sorted samples from the same patient, clones expanded in unsorted samples were annotated as CD4+, CD8+ or unknown. Wilcoxon tests on paired samples were used to test diversity changes from C1D1 to C4D1. TCRdb mirrors the immuneACCESS table, restricted to in-frame sequences. Some clones are absent from its copies; in checked studies, under half trace to an unresolved V gene, and the reason for the others is unknown. The DNA was the basis for D and trimming; V, J and clone size are from that table. The sample yields tens of thousands of clones; about 76% were counted once. The ten largest clones capture less than 15% of the sample.

Here the sequenced sample was peripheral blood mononuclear cells (PBMCs), taken before the fourth cycle of nivolumab. In this chain, TRBV19 is recombined with TRBJ1-5; TRBD1 aligns with 10 central bases. This TCR was sampled from a human donor with classical Hodgkin lymphoma. The bases are TGTGCCAGTAGTCCCTCCCCGGGACAGGGGAATCAGCCCCAGCATTTT. Its coded protein is CASSPSPGQGNQPQHF.